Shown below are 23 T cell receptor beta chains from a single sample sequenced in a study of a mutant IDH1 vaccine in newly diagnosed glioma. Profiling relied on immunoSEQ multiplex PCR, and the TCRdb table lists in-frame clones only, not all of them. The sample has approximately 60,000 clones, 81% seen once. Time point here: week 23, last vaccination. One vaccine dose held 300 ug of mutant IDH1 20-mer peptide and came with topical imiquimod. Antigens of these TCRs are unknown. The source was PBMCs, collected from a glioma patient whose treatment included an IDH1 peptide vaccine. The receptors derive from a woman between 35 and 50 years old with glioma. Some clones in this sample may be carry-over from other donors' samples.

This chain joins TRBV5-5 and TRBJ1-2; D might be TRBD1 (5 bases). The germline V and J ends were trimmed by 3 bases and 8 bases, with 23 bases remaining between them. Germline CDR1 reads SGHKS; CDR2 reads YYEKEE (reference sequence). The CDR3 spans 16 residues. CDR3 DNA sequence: TGTGCCAGCAGCTGGCAGGGAGGAGGGTCCCCCGGCGGCTACACCTTC. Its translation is CASSWQGGGSPGGYTF. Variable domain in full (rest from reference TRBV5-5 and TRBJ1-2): DAGVTQSPTHLIKTRGQQVTLRCSPISGHKSVSWYQQVLGQGPQFIFQYYEKEERGRGNFPDRFSARQFPNYSSELNVNALLLGDSALYLCASSWQGGGSPGGYTFGSGTRLTVV.

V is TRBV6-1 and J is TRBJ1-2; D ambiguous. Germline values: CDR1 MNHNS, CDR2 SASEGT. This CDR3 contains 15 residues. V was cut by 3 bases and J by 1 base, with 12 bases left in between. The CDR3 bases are TGTGCCAGCAGTGACTCTGCGGAGATTAACTATGGCTACACCTTC. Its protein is CASSDSAEINYGYTF.

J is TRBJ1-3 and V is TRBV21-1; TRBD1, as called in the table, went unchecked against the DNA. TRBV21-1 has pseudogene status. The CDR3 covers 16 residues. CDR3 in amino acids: CASSAAGTGDGNTIYF. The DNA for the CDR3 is TGTGCCAGCAGCGCCGCCGGGACAGGGGACGGAAACACCATATATTTT.

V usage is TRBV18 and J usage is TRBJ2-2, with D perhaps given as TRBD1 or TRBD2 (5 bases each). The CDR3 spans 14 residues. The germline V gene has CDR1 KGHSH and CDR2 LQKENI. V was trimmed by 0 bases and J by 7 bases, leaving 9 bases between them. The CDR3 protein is CASSPPRDGGELFF. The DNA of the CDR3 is TGTGCCAGCTCACCACCCCGGGACGGCGGGGAGCTGTTTTTT. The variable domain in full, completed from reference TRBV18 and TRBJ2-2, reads NAGVMQNPRHLVRRRGQEARLRCSPMKGHSHVYWYRQLPEEGLKFMVYLQKENIIDESGMPKERFSAEFPKEGPSILRIQQVVRGDSAAYFCASSPPRDGGELFFGEGSRLTVL.

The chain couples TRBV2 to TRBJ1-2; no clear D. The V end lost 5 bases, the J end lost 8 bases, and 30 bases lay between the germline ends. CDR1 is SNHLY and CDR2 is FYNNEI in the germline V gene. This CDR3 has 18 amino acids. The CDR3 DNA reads TGTGCCAGCAGTTCCTACAACCAAGCACAGCTGACAAAAGTCGGCTACACCTTC. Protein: CASSSYNQAQLTKVGYTF. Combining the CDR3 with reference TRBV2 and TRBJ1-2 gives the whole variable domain EPEVTQTPSHQVTQMGQEVILRCVPISNHLYFYWYRQILGQKVEFLVSFYNNEISEKSEIFDDQFSVERPDGSNFTLKIRSTKLEDSAMYFCASSSYNQAQLTKVGYTFGSGTRLTVV.

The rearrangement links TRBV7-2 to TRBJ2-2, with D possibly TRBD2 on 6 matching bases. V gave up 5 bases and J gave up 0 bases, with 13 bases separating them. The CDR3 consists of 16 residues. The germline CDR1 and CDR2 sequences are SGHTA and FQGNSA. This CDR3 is CASSPMGGANTGELFF. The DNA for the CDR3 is TGTGCCAGCAGCCCGATGGGAGGCGCGAACACCGGGGAGCTGTTTTTT.

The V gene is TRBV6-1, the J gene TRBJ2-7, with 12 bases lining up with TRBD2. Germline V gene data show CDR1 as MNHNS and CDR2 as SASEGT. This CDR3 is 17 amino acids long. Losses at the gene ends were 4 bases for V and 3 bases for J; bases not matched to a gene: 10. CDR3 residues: CASSAPGLAGTLYEQYF. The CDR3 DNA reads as TGTGCCAGCAGTGCCCCCGGACTAGCGGGGACCCTCTACGAGCAGTACTTC.

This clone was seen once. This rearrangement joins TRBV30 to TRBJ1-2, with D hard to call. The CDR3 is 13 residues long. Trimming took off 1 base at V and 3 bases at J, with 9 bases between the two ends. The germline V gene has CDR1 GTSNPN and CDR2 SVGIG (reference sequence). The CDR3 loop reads CAWSASLDYGYTF. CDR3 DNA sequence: TGTGCCTGGAGTGCCTCATTGGACTATGGCTACACCTTC. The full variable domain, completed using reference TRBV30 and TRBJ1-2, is SQTIHQWPATLVQPVGSPLSLECTVEGTSNPNLYWYRQAAGRGLQLLFYSVGIGQISSEVPQNLSASRPQDRQFILSSKKLLLSDSGFYLCAWSASLDYGYTFGSGTRLTVV.

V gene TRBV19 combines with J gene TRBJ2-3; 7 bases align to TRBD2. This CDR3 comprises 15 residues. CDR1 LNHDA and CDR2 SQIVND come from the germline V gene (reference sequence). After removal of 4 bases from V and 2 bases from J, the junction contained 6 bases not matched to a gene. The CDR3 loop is CASSRASGVTDTQYF. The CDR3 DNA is TGTGCCAGTAGTAGAGCTAGCGGAGTCACAGATACGCAGTATTTT.

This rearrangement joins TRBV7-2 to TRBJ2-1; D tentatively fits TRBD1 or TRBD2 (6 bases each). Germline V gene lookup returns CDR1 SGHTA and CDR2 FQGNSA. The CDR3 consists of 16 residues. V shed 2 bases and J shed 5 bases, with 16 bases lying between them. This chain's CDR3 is CASSLSWGAPHNEQFF. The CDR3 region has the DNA TGTGCCAGCAGCTTATCGTGGGGGGCCCCACACAATGAGCAGTTCTTC.

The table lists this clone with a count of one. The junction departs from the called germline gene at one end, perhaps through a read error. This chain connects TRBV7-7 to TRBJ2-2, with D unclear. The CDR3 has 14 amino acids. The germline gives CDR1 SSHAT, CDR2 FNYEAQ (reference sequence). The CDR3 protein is CASSFYGFTGELFF. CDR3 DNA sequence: TGTGCTAGCAGCTTTTATGGCTTCACCGGGGAGCTGTTTTTT.

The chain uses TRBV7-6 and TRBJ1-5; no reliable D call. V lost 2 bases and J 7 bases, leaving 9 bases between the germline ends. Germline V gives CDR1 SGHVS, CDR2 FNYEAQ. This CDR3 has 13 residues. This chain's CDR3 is CASSLSSGQPQHF. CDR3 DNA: TGTGCCAGCAGCTTAAGTTCGGGACAGCCCCAGCATTTT. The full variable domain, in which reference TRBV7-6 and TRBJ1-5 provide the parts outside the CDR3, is GAGVSQSPRYKVTKRGQDVALRCDPISGHVSLYWYRQALGQGPEFLTYFNYEAQQDKSGLPNDRFSAERPEGSISTLTIQRTEQRDSAMYRCASSLSSGQPQHFGDGTRLSIL.

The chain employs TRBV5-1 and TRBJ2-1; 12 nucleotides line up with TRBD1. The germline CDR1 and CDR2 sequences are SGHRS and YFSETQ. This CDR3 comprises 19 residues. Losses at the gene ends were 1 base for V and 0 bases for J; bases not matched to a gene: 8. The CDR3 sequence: CASSLPGTGGSGSYNEQFF. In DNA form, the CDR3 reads TGCGCCAGCAGCTTGCCCGGGACAGGGGGCTCGGGCTCCTACAATGAGCAGTTCTTC.

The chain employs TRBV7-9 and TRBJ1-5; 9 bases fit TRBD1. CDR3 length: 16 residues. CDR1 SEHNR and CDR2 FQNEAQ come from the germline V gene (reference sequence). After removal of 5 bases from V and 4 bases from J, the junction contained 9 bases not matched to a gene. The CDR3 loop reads CASSHSGTGSNQPQHF. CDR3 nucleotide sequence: TGTGCCAGCAGCCACTCCGGGACAGGGAGTAATCAGCCCCAGCATTTT.

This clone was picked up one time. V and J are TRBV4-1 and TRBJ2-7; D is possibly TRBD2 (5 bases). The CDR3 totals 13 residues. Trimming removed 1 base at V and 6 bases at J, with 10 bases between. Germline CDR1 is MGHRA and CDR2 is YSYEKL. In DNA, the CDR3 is TGCGCCAGCAGCCAAGTTGAGGGCGCCGAGCAGTACTTC. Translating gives CASSQVEGAEQYF.

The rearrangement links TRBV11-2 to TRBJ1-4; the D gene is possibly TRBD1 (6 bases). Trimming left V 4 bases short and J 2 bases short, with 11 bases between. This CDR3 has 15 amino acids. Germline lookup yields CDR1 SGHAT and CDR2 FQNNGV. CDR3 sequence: CASSSQQGTNEKLFF. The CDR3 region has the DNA TGTGCCAGCAGCTCACAACAGGGTACTAATGAAAAACTGTTTTTT.

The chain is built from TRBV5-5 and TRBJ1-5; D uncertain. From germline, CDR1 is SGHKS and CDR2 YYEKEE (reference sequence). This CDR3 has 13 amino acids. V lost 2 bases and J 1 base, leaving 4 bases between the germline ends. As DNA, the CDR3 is TGTGCCAGCAGCTTAGGAAGCAATCAGCCCCAGCATTTT. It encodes CASSLGSNQPQHF.

CDR3 sequence: CASSLAGTSEETQYF. The CDR3 DNA sequence: TGCGCCAGCAGCTTGGCCGGGACTAGCGAAGAGACCCAGTACTTC. The chain is built from TRBV5-1 and TRBJ2-5; 10 nucleotides align to TRBD2. Germline CDR1 SGHRS, CDR2 YFSETQ. V lost 0 bases and J lost 3; bases outside the gene matches: 2. This CDR3 comprises 15 residues.

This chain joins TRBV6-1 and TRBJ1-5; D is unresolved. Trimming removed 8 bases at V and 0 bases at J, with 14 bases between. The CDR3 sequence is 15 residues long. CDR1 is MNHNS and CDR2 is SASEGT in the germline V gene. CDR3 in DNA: TGTGCCAGCCAGAATGAGGGCCATAGCAATCAGCCCCAGCATTTT. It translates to CASQNEGHSNQPQHF.

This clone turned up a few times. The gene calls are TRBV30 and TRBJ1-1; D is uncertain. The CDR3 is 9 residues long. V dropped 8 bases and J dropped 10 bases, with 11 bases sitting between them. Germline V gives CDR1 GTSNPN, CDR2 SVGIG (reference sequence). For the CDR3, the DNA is TGTGCCGGAAGTAATGGAGCTTTCTTT. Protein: CAGSNGAFF.

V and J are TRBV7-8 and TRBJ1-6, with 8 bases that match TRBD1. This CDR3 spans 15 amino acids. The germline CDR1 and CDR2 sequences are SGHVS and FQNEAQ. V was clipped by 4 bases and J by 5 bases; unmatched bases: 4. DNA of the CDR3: TGTGCCAGCAGCTCCCAGACAGGGGATAATTCACCCCTCCACTTT. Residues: CASSSQTGDNSPLHF.

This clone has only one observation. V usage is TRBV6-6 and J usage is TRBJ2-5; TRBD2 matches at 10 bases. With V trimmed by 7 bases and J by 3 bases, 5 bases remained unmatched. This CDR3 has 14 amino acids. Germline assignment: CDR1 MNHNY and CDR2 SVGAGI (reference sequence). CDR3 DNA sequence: TGTGCCAGCACTCCCGGACTAGCGGAAGAGACCCAGTACTTC. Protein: CASTPGLAEETQYF.

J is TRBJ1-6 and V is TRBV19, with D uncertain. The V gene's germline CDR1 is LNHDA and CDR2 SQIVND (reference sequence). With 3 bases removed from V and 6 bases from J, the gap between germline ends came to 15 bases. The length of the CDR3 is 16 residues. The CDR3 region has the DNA TGTGCCAGTAGTATCGGTTCGGGCCAGGTTAATTCACCCCTCCACTTT. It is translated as CASSIGSGQVNSPLHF.